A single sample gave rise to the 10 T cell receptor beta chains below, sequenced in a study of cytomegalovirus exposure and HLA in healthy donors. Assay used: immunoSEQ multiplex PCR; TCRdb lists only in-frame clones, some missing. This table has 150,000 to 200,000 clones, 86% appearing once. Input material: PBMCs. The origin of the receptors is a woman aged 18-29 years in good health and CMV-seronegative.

CDR3 bases: TGCGCCAGCAGCTTGGAGCCTCGCTCCTACGAGCAGTACTTC. This sequence encodes CASSLEPRSYEQYF. J is TRBJ2-7 and V is TRBV5-1; the D is unclear. Deletions cut 0 bases from V and 0 bases from J, with 7 bases between. Germline V CDR1 and CDR2: SGHRS, YFSETQ. The CDR3 extends over 14 amino acids.

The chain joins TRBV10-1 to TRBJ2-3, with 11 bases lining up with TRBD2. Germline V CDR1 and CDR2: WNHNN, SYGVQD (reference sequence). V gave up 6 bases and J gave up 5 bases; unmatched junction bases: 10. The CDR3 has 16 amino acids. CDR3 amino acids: CASRATSGTGGDTQYF. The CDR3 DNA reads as TGCGCCAGCAGGGCGACTAGCGGGACTGGTGGAGATACGCAGTATTTT.

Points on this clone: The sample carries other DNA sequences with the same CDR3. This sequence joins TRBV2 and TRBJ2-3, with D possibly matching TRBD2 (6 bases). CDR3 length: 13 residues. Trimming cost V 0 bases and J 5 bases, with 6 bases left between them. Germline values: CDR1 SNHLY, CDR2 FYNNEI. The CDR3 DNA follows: TGTGCCAGCAGTGAAGCGCGGGGAGATACGCAGTATTTT. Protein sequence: CASSEARGDTQYF. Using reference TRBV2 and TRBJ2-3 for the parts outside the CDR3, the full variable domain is EPEVTQTPSHQVTQMGQEVILRCVPISNHLYFYWYRQILGQKVEFLVSFYNNEISEKSEIFDDQFSVERPDGSNFTLKIRSTKLEDSAMYFCASSEARGDTQYFGPGTRLTVL.

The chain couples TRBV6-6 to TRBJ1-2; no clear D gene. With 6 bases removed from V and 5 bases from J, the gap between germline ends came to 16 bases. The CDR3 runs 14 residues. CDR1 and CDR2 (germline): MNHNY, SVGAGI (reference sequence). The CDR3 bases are TGTGCCAGCAGGCCCGGGAGGTCGGCGTATGGCTACACCTTC. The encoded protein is CASRPGRSAYGYTF.

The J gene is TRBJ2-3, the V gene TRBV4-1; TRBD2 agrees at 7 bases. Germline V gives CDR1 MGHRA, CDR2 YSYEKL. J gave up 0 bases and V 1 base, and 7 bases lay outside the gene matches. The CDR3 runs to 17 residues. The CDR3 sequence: CASSQGGGSGSTDTQYF. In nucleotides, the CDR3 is TGCGCCAGCAGCCAAGGGGGGGGTAGCGGGAGCACAGATACGCAGTATTTT.

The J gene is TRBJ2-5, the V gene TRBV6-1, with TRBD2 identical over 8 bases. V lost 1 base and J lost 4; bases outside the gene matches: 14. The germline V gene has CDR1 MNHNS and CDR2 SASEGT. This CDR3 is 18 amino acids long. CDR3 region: CASSEEAGVTRWVETQYF. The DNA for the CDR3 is TGTGCCAGCAGTGAAGAAGCGGGGGTAACACGTTGGGTAGAGACCCAGTACTTC.

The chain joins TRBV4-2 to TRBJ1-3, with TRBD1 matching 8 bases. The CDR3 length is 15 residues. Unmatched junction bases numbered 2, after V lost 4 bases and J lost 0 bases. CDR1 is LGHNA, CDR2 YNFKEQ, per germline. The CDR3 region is CASSRGQASGNTIYF. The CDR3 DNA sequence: TGTGCCAGCAGCCGGGGACAGGCCTCTGGAAACACCATATATTTT.

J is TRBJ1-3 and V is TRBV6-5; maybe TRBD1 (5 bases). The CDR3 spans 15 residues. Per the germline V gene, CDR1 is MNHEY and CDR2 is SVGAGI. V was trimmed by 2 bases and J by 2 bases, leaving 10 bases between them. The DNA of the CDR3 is TGTGCCAGCAGTTACGCGGGACCTACTGGAAACACCATATATTTT. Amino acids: CASSYAGPTGNTIYF.

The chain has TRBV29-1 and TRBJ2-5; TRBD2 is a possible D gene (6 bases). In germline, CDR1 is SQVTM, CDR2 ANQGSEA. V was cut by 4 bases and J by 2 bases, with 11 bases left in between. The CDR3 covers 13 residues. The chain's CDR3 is CSVVLAAQETQYF. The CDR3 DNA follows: TGCAGCGTTGTTTTAGCGGCACAAGAGACCCAGTACTTC.

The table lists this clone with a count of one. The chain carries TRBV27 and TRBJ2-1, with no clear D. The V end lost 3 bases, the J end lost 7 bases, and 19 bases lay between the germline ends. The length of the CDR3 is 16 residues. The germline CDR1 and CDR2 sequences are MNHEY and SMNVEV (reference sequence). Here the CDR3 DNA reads TGTGCCAGCAGTTTCCCCAAACACAACAACAAGAATGAGCAGTTCTTC. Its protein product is CASSFPKHNNKNEQFF.